These T cell receptor beta chains were read from a single sample in a study of molecular identifiers for immune sequencing clone quantification. TCRdb re-called the PCR reads through MiXCR, storing one row per CDR3 protein. The table lists tens of thousands of distinct CDR3 sequences, roughly 18% of them singletons. Sequences were obtained from naive CD8+ T cells from blood, with Jurkat cell RNA spiked in. These TCRs come from a human donor in good health. Some libraries in this study had Jurkat cell RNA spiked in. The CDR3 runs from the conserved cysteine through the conserved F or W. Fields, in order: J gene, D gene, V gene, clone size, CDR3 DNA, CDR3 protein. A D gene is named only where the DNA matches it firmly. Clone size, where shown, is once, few, many, or a class for clones that have expanded.

TRBJ2-1,TRBD1,TRBV2,NA,TGTGCCAGCAGGGGCAGCGCAGGGGGCTTTTACAATGAGCAGTTCTTC,CASRGSAGGFYNEQFF
TRBJ2-7,NA,TRBV6-6,few,TGTGCCAGCAATTGGGGGTCAACTCCCTACGAGCAGTACTTC,CASNWGSTPYEQYF
TRBJ2-2,NA,TRBV7-9,few,TGTGCCAGCAGCTGGGGGTACACCGGGGAGCTGTTTTTT,CASSWGYTGELFF
TRBJ2-1,TRBD2,TRBV28,many,TGTGCCAGCAACCCGGTGGGGCTAGCGGGAACTGGTGAGCAGTTCTTC,CASNPVGLAGTGEQFF
TRBJ2-7,TRBD1,TRBV20-1,many,TGCAGTGCCCAAGATTCGCAGGGGGTGAGGGGTTACGAGCAGTACTTC,CSAQDSQGVRGYEQYF
TRBJ2-1,TRBD2,TRBV6-2/TRBV6-3,many,TGTGCCAGCAGTTCCTGGGTAGGATTAGCGGGAGGTGAGCAGTTCTTC,CASSSWVGLAGGEQFF
TRBJ2-7,TRBD2,TRBV7-8,many,TGTGCCAGCAGCACTGGACTAGCGGGAGGTTACGAGCAGTACTTC,CASSTGLAGGYEQYF
TRBJ1-5,NA,TRBV19,NA,TGTGCCAGTAGTATCGATACGTATAGCAATCAGTCCCAGCATTTT,CASSIDTYSNQSQHF
TRBJ2-1,NA,TRBV6-2/TRBV6-3,few,TGTGCCAGCAGTTACTCGAGTGCTTACTACAATGAGCAGTTCTTC,CASSYSSAYYNEQFF
TRBJ2-2,TRBD2,TRBV7-9,many,TGTGCCAGCGGCGGGATCTCGACTAGCCGTTACACCGGGGAGCTGTTTTTT,CASGGISTSRYTGELFF
TRBJ2-1,NA,TRBV4-2,many,TGTGCCAGCAGCCAAGAGGACTCGAAGAATGAGCAGTTCTTC,CASSQEDSKNEQFF
TRBJ2-5,NA,TRBV27,many,TGTGCCAGCATCCTGGGAGAGACCCAGTACTTC,CASILGETQYF
TRBJ2-7,NA,TRBV7-2,few,TGTGCCAGCAGCCAGCCCCAGGGATCAGGGATGCCCTACGAGCAGTACTTC,CASSQPQGSGMPYEQYF
TRBJ2-2,TRBD2,TRBV7-8,many,TGTGCCAGCAGACCAAGCGGGGCGAACACCGGGGAGCTGTTTTTT,CASRPSGANTGELFF
TRBJ2-5,NA,TRBV7-8,many,TGTGCCAGCAGCTCAAAAAGACAGTACGAAAGGAAGACCCAGTACTTC,CASSSKRQYERKTQYF
TRBJ2-7,NA,TRBV28,NA,TGTGCCAGCAGTTTAAGTTTGGGGGGGGCGACCTCCTACGAGCAGTACTTC,CASSLSLGGATSYEQYF
TRBJ2-7,NA,TRBV4-2,NA,TGTGCCAGCAGCCCAGCGGTCATCAGTTTGGCCGGCGAGCAGTACTTC,CASSPAVISLAGEQYF
TRBJ2-7,TRBD2,TRBV20-1,many,TGCAGTGCCCGGGCCCTAGCGGGAAAATTC,CSARALAGKF
TRBJ2-2,NA,TRBV6-5,many,TGTGCCAGCAGTTACTCGAGTGGGGGCGGGGAGCTGTTTTTT,CASSYSSGGGELFF
TRBJ2-5,NA,TRBV14,many,TGTGCCAGCAGCCAATGGGGAACGGAGACCCAGTACTTC,CASSQWGTETQYF
TRBJ2-7,NA,TRBV4-1,NA,TGCGCCAGCAGCCAAGATCGGTGGTACGAGCAGTACTTC,CASSQDRWYEQYF
TRBJ2-3,TRBD2,TRBV14,many,TGTGCCAGCACCACGGATGGGGACTACGGGGCAGATACGCAGTATTTT,CASTTDGDYGADTQYF
TRBJ2-7,NA,TRBV9,many,TGTGCCAGCAGCCCCCAGAAGGCCCTACGGAGCGAGCAGTACTTC,CASSPQKALRSEQYF
TRBJ2-5,TRBD2,TRBV27,many,TGTGCCAGCAAACATTTCCCGCTAGCGGGGAAACAAGAGACCCAGTACTTC,CASKHFPLAGKQETQYF
TRBJ2-7,NA,TRBV10-3,many,TGTGCCATCAGTGAGGTCCAGATCTACGAGCAGTACTTC,CAISEVQIYEQYF
TRBJ1-4,TRBD1,TRBV13,many,TGTGCCAGCAGCAAGGGGACAGGGCTGGGTGAAAAACTGTTTTTT,CASSKGTGLGEKLFF
TRBJ2-1,NA,TRBV11-1,many,TGTGCCAGCAGCAAGAGGGTGAATGAGCAGTTCTTC,CASSKRVNEQFF
TRBJ1-1,NA,TRBV5-1,many,TGCGCCAGCAGCTTGGCGGGTCCTGAAGCTTTCTTT,CASSLAGPEAFF
TRBJ1-2,NA,TRBV6-5,many,TGTGCCAGCAGTTACACGTCCCAGCGAGCCTATGGCTACACCTTC,CASSYTSQRAYGYTF